One T cell receptor (beta chain) is described in this entry. V was shortened by 4 bases and J by 5 bases, with 20 bases between the two germline ends. Per germline, CDR1 LGHNA and CDR2 YSLEER. This CDR3 contains 16 residues. These data come from a study of blood T cell repertoires in COVID-19. Study background: COVID-19 samples, acute and convalescent, were from the United States, Italy and Spain. The cDNA or gDNA used as material had been derived from T cells, B-cell-depleted T cells, or PBMCs.

Some clones are missing from TCRdb's copy, which holds only in-frame ones; the method was immunoSEQ multiplex PCR. In the table there are under 450,000 clones, about 90% of which are singletons. In terms of age and location, participants ranged from roughly 18 to 100 years and lived in 24 US areas. Participant reports of clinical history set cohort assignment. This sequence was found in a man in his thirties or forties who had recovered from COVID-19. Sequenced material: PBMCs or T cells enriched from blood (not recorded which). This chain connects TRBV4-3 to TRBJ1-2; tentative D call: TRBD1 (6 bases). The CDR3: CASSPGSRGTSYGYTF. CDR3 coding DNA: TGCGCCAGCAGCCCAGGGAGCAGGGGAACGTCGTATGGCTACACCTTC.